The 24 T cell receptor beta chains below all came from one sample that was sequenced in a study of blood T cell repertoires in COVID-19. Measured with immunoSEQ multiplex PCR; TCRdb has only the in-frame clones, and not every one. The table shows roughly 450,000 clones, with about nine tenths occurring only once. The material sequenced was PBMCs or T cells enriched from blood (not recorded which). The receptors were gathered from a man aged 18 to 29 who had recovered from COVID-19.

This chain joins TRBV6-4 and TRBJ1-2; the D gene is possibly TRBD1 (6 bases). CDR1 MRHNA and CDR2 SNTAGT come from the germline V gene. The CDR3 consists of 14 residues. Trimming took off 4 bases at V and 1 base at J, with 10 bases between the two ends. Here the CDR3 reads CASSVGGDNYGYTF. The CDR3 DNA reads TGTGCCAGCAGTGTAGGGGGAGATAACTATGGCTACACCTTC.

The chain uses TRBV29-1 and TRBJ1-4, with unresolved D. From germline, CDR1 is SQVTM and CDR2 ANQGSEA. The CDR3 covers 13 residues. Trimming took off 3 bases at V and 8 bases at J, with 13 bases between the two ends. CDR3 protein: CSVEHGSKEKLFF. The CDR3 DNA reads TGCAGCGTTGAGCACGGGTCGAAAGAAAAACTGTTTTTT.

The chain carries TRBV7-9 and TRBJ1-4, with no clear D. Trimming stripped 5 bases from V and 7 bases from J, with 14 bases between. The CDR3 runs 14 residues. Germline values: CDR1 SEHNR, CDR2 FQNEAQ (reference sequence). CDR3 DNA: TGTGCCAGCAGCCCGGGATCCTTGGGTGAAAAACTGTTTTTT. Translation gives CASSPGSLGEKLFF.

V is TRBV7-9 and J is TRBJ2-1; 8 bases align to TRBD1. The J segment lost 3 bases and the V segment lost 5 bases, leaving 12 bases of the junction unmatched. The length of the CDR3 is 17 residues. Per germline, CDR1 SEHNR and CDR2 FQNEAQ (reference sequence). DNA for the CDR3: TGTGCCAGCAGCCCCACCCTGACAGGGGATGGCTACAATGAGCAGTTCTTC. This codes for CASSPTLTGDGYNEQFF.

J is TRBJ1-2 and V is TRBV25-1, with D possibly matching TRBD1 (5 bases). V lost 3 bases, J lost 4 bases, and 12 bases lay in between. The CDR3 covers 14 residues. Germline CDR1 reads MGHDK; CDR2 reads SYGVNS. The CDR3 region is CASSDDSASYGYTF. DNA of the CDR3: TGTGCCAGCAGTGACGACAGCGCGAGCTATGGCTACACCTTC.

V usage is TRBV7-2 and J usage is TRBJ2-7, with D tentatively TRBD1 (5 bases). Trimming cost V 3 bases and J 0 bases, with 12 bases left between them. CDR3 length: 15 residues. CDR1 is SGHTA and CDR2 is FQGNSA in the germline V gene. CDR3 loop: CASSFSGYSSYEQYF. As DNA, the CDR3 is TGTGCCAGCAGCTTTTCAGGGTATTCCTCCTACGAGCAGTACTTC.

This clone has a single count. The chain links TRBV5-5 to TRBJ2-3; D possibly corresponds to TRBD2 (6 bases). This CDR3 is 16 amino acids long. With 3 bases removed from V and 4 bases from J, the gap between germline ends came to 18 bases. CDR1 and CDR2 from the germline V gene are SGHKS and YYEKEE (reference sequence). CDR3 in amino acids: CASSSLLAGLADTQYF. The DNA of the CDR3 is TGTGCCAGCAGCTCCCTACTAGCTGGGTTGGCAGATACGCAGTATTTT.

The gene calls are TRBV9 and TRBJ1-1; 11 nucleotides match TRBD1. The germline V gene has CDR1 SGDLS and CDR2 YYNGEE. V dropped 3 bases and J dropped 5; count of bases not matched to a gene: 6. CDR3 length: 15 amino acids. DNA of the CDR3: TGTGCCAGCAGCGGACGGACAGGGGGCAGGACTGAAGCTTTCTTT. Protein: CASSGRTGGRTEAFF.

J is TRBJ1-1 and V is TRBV27, with D hard to call. V gave up 4 bases and J gave up 2 bases, with 11 bases separating them. Per the germline V gene, CDR1 is MNHEY and CDR2 is SMNVEV (reference sequence). The CDR3 loop spans 14 amino acids. The CDR3 protein is CASSSWQENTEAFF. The CDR3 nucleotides read TGTGCCAGCAGTTCCTGGCAGGAAAACACTGAAGCTTTCTTT.

This chain connects TRBV10-1 to TRBJ2-7; D uncertain. The V gene's germline CDR1 is WNHNN and CDR2 SYGVQD (reference sequence). There are 15 residues in the CDR3. The ends were cut back, 1 base at V and 0 bases at J, with 10 bases in the middle. CDR3 amino acids: CASSELEVLSYEQYF. DNA of the CDR3: TGCGCCAGCAGTGAGTTAGAGGTCCTCTCCTACGAGCAGTACTTC.

This chain links TRBV28 with TRBJ1-5; TRBD1 agrees at 8 bases. In germline, CDR1 is MDHEN, CDR2 SYDVKM. The CDR3 covers 13 residues. The junction had 3 bases not matched to a gene; V was cut back by 4 bases and J by 7 bases. CDR3 loop: CASSSDREQPQHF. CDR3 nucleotides: TGTGCCAGCAGTTCGGACAGGGAACAGCCCCAGCATTTT.

V and J are TRBV3-1 (or the pseudogene TRBV3-2) and TRBJ1-4; TRBD1 is a possible D gene (5 bases). The germline CDR1 and CDR2 sequences are LGHDT and YNNKEL (reference sequence). Trimming shortened V by 7 bases and J by 4 bases, and 13 bases separated the two germline ends. CDR3 length: 14 amino acids. In nucleotides, the CDR3 is TGTGCCAGCACCCCGGGGGTCCTTAATGAAAAACTGTTTTTT. This gives the protein CASTPGVLNEKLFF.

V and J are TRBV18 and TRBJ1-6; 8 bases line up with TRBD1. CDR3 size: 15 residues. Germline V CDR1 and CDR2: KGHSH, LQKENI. J was trimmed by 7 bases and V by 3 bases; bases with no gene match: 5. CDR3 residues: CASSPQQGENSPLHF. The CDR3 nucleotides read TGTGCCAGCTCACCTCAACAGGGGGAGAATTCACCCCTCCACTTT.

CDR3 bases: TGTGCCAGCAGCTCGCCCCGGGACAGGGCGGATGAGCAGTTCTTC. It codes for CASSSPRDRADEQFF. This chain connects TRBV7-6 to TRBJ2-1; TRBD1 matches at 9 bases. V lost 4 bases to trimming and J lost 8 bases; unmatched junction nucleotides: 9. CDR3 length: 15 residues. CDR1 and CDR2 (germline): SGHVS, FNYEAQ.

This clone was observed a handful of times. The rearrangement joins TRBV9 to TRBJ1-1; tentative D call: TRBD1 (5 bases). The CDR3 has 15 amino acids. CDR1 is SGDLS and CDR2 is YYNGEE in the germline V gene. V lost 4 bases and J lost 1, with 14 bases in between. DNA of the CDR3: TGTGCCAGCAGCCCCCCAGGGTCCCCGAACACTGAAGCTTTCTTT. It encodes CASSPPGSPNTEAFF.

The chain has TRBV7-2 and TRBJ2-7; weak D call: TRBD2 (5 bases). The V end lost 5 bases, the J end lost 0 bases, and 17 bases lay between the germline ends. This CDR3 is built from 16 residues. The V gene's germline CDR1 is SGHTA and CDR2 FQGNSA. The CDR3 is CASSARGLASSYEQYF. The CDR3 DNA follows: TGTGCCAGCAGCGCCCGGGGTTTAGCGAGCTCCTACGAGCAGTACTTC. The whole variable domain, remainder taken from reference TRBV7-2 and TRBJ2-7, is GAGVSQSPSNKVTEKGKDVELRCDPISGHTALYWYRQSLGQGLEFLIYFQGNSAPDKSGLPSDRFSAERTGGSVSTLTIQRTQQEDSAVYLCASSARGLASSYEQYFGPGTRLTVT.

The chain joins TRBV6-5 to TRBJ2-1, with D perhaps TRBD1 (6 bases). This CDR3 is built from 15 residues. V was clipped by 5 bases and J by 6 bases, with 17 bases between them. The germline gives CDR1 MNHEY, CDR2 SVGAGI. The CDR3 spells CASSPTGSSSNEQFF. CDR3 bases: TGTGCCAGCAGTCCGACAGGCTCTTCGTCCAATGAGCAGTTCTTC.

The table lists this clone with a few counts. The chain carries TRBV7-9 and TRBJ1-1; D gene unclear. The germline V and J ends were trimmed by 4 bases and 6 bases, with 12 bases remaining between them. Germline values: CDR1 SEHNR, CDR2 FQNEAQ (reference sequence). This CDR3 comprises 13 residues. The CDR3 DNA is TGTGCCAGCAGCTCAACGGGGAGCCCTGAAGCTTTCTTT. Its protein product is CASSSTGSPEAFF.

The chain uses TRBV7-3 and TRBJ1-1; 7 bases are shared with TRBD1. The CDR3 covers 13 residues. Germline-derived CDR1 and CDR2 are SGHTA and FQGTGA. V was clipped by 5 bases and J by 4 bases; unmatched bases: 4. The CDR3 sequence is CASSIQGGTEAFF. CDR3 nucleotide sequence: TGTGCCAGCAGCATTCAGGGGGGCACTGAAGCTTTCTTT. The variable domain in full, completed from reference TRBV7-3 and TRBJ1-1, reads GAGVSQTPSNKVTEKGKYVELRCDPISGHTALYWYRQSLGQGPEFLIYFQGTGAADDSGLPNDRFFAVRPEGSVSTLKIQRTERGDSAVYLCASSIQGGTEAFFGQGTRLTVV.

The rearrangement uses TRBV2 and TRBJ2-2, with TRBD1 matching over 8 bases. Germline values: CDR1 SNHLY, CDR2 FYNNEI. V lost 7 bases and J lost 2; bases outside the gene matches: 6. There are 15 residues in the CDR3. CDR3 DNA sequence: TGTGCCAGCATACAGGGGGTAGTAAACACCGGGGAGCTGTTTTTT. Translating it yields CASIQGVVNTGELFF.

The chain employs TRBV5-5 and TRBJ1-1; TRBD1 might be the D (5 bases). The germline V gene encodes CDR1 SGHKS and CDR2 YYEKEE (reference sequence). Trimming shortened V by 10 bases and J by 5 bases, and 18 bases separated the two germline ends. The CDR3 contains 13 residues. CDR3 amino acids: CAGEGLLGTEAFF. In nucleotides, the CDR3 is TGTGCCGGGGAGGGACTCTTGGGGACTGAAGCTTTCTTT.

This clone was observed a few times. The genes are TRBV6-5 and TRBJ1-3, with 8 bases aligning to TRBD1. In germline, CDR1 is MNHEY, CDR2 SVGAGI. Trimming cost V 7 bases and J 3 bases; bases outside gene matches: 2. The CDR3 is made up of 13 amino acids. CDR3 coding DNA: TGTGCCAGCACAGGGGGCATTGGAAACACCATATATTTT. Its protein product is CASTGGIGNTIYF.

The V gene is TRBV19, the J gene TRBJ1-5; tentatively, D is TRBD1 (6 bases). The CDR3 length is 17 residues. The V gene lost 7 bases and the J gene lost 0 bases, with 19 bases spanning the gap. The germline gives CDR1 LNHDA, CDR2 SQIVND (reference sequence). In DNA, the CDR3 is TGTGCCAGTACCACGAACTGGGGGGGCGGTAGCAATCAGCCCCAGCATTTT. Translated, it gives CASTTNWGGGSNQPQHF.

The chain couples TRBV5-1 to TRBJ1-2; 7 positions agree with TRBD1. The CDR3 consists of 14 residues. Germline CDR1 and CDR2: SGHRS and YFSETQ. V was clipped by 0 bases and J by 7 bases; unmatched bases: 6. In nucleotides, the CDR3 is TGCGCCAGCAGCTTGGGACAGGGAAGATTTGGCTACACCTTC. Its translation is CASSLGQGRFGYTF.